This T cell receptor beta chain comes out of a study of cytomegalovirus exposure and HLA in healthy donors. The PCR contained 60 Vbeta and 13 Jbeta primers. Sequenced by immunoSEQ multiplex PCR; TCRdb stores in-frame clones only, minus some. The data show fewer than 200,000 clones, with roughly 82% seen just once and about 10% held by the top ten. V shed 1 base and J shed 4 bases, with 10 bases lying between them. The CDR3 consists of 15 residues. CDR1 and CDR2 from the germline V gene are MDHEN and SYDVKM. The chain couples TRBV28 to TRBJ2-2; D unresolved. This clonotype originated in a man aged 50 to 60 in good health and CMV-seropositive. The sample taken for sequencing was PBMCs. Here the CDR3 DNA reads TGTGCCAGCAGTTTATTCCAGCCGGGCACCGGGGAGCTGTTTTTT. This sequence encodes CASSLFQPGTGELFF.